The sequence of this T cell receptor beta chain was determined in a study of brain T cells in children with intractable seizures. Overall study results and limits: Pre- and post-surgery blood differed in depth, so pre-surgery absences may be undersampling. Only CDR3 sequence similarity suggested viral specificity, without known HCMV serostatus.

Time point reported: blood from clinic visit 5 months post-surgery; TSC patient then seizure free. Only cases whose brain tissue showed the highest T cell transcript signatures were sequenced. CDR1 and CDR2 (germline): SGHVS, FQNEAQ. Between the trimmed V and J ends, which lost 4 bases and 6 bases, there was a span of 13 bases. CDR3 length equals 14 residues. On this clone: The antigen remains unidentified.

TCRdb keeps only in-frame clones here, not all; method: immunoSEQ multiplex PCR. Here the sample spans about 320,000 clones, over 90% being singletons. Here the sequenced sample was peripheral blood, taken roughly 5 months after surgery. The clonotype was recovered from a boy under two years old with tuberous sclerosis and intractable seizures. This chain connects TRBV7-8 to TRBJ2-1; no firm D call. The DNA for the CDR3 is TGTGCCAGCAGCTCTAATCGGCAGATCAATGAGCAGTTCTTC. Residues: CASSSNRQINEQFF.